The 20 T cell receptor beta chains given below trace back to one sample, sequenced in a study of cytomegalovirus exposure and HLA in healthy donors. This PCR relied on a set of 60 Vbeta primers and 13 Jbeta primers. Clones were read by immunoSEQ multiplex PCR, and TCRdb kept only the in-frame ones, dropping some. The sample yields more than 95,000 clones, over 65% seen once. The sequencing sample was made of PBMCs. Receptors originate from a woman aged 40 to 50 in good health and CMV-seronegative.

About this clone: Other DNA variants within this sample encode the same CDR3. The chain couples TRBV7-8 to TRBJ1-5, with D tentatively TRBD1 (6 bases). The CDR3 is 17 amino acids. The germline V and J ends were trimmed by 0 bases and 1 base, with 13 bases remaining between them. Germline V gene sequence: CDR1 SGHVS, CDR2 FQNEAQ. In DNA, the CDR3 is TGTGCCAGCAGCTTAGCTGGGGTCAGGGGAAGCAATCAGCCCCAGCATTTT. This gives the protein CASSLAGVRGSNQPQHF.

The chain couples TRBV10-3 to TRBJ1-1; D call uncertain. This CDR3 spans 12 amino acids. The V end lost 6 bases, the J end lost 9 bases, and 14 bases lay between the germline ends. Germline-derived CDR1 and CDR2 are ENHRY and SYGVKD. The CDR3 here is CAIRMAGRKAFF. CDR3 coding DNA: TGTGCCATCAGAATGGCCGGGAGAAAAGCTTTCTTT.

The chain joins TRBV9 to TRBJ2-7, with D unclear. There are 15 residues in the CDR3. The ends were cut back, 0 bases at V and 0 bases at J, with 10 bases in the middle. Germline CDR1 SGDLS, CDR2 YYNGEE. DNA for the CDR3: TGTGCCAGCAGCGTAGCGGAGAGGAGCTCCTACGAGCAGTACTTC. This gives the protein CASSVAERSSYEQYF.

The chain recombines TRBV7-2 with TRBJ1-2; TRBD1 agrees at 12 bases. The junction had 8 bases not matched to a gene; V was cut back by 2 bases and J by 4 bases. This CDR3 has 17 amino acids. From germline, CDR1 is SGHTA and CDR2 FQGNSA. CDR3 sequence (DNA): TGTGCCAGCAGCTTACGGGACAGGGGGCGGTCAGCCTATGGCTACACCTTC. Encoded protein: CASSLRDRGRSAYGYTF.

V is TRBV2 and J is TRBJ2-5; TRBD2 agrees at 9 bases. The CDR3 contains 17 residues. CDR1 is SNHLY and CDR2 is FYNNEI in the germline V gene. The trim removed 2 bases at V and 4 bases at J, leaving 11 bases unmatched. The CDR3 sequence: CASSEWGLAGGRETQYF. The DNA of the CDR3 is TGTGCCAGCAGTGAATGGGGTTTGGCGGGAGGGCGAGAGACCCAGTACTTC.

This clone was recorded only once. The chain employs TRBV28 and TRBJ1-4, with TRBD1 matching 7 bases. This CDR3 is 16 amino acids long. The V and J ends lost 5 bases and 0 bases, in that order; junction bases with no gene match: 6. Per the germline V gene, CDR1 is MDHEN and CDR2 is SYDVKM. The CDR3 coding sequence is TGTGCCAGCAGTATCTGGGACAGAACAACTAATGAAAAACTGTTTTTT. As protein: CASSIWDRTTNEKLFF.

The chain recombines TRBV28 with TRBJ1-2; 7 bases map to TRBD1. The CDR3 has 15 residues. The ends lost 4 bases at V and 3 bases at J; junction bases unmatched: 8. From germline, CDR1 is MDHEN and CDR2 SYDVKM. The CDR3 coding sequence is TGTGCCAGCAGTTCCGGGACAGTGCTTGACTATGGCTACACCTTC. It specifies CASSSGTVLDYGYTF.

This chain links TRBV19 with TRBJ1-5; D is uncertain. CDR3 length equals 12 residues. Trimming cost V 3 bases and J 7 bases, with 7 bases left between them. Per the germline V gene, CDR1 is LNHDA and CDR2 is SQIVND (reference sequence). Here the CDR3 reads CASSIGGQPQHF. CDR3 coding DNA: TGTGCCAGTAGTATCGGAGGCCAGCCCCAGCATTTT.

There are a few counts of this clone. This rearrangement joins TRBV7-9 to TRBJ1-2; D is perhaps TRBD1 (5 bases). V was clipped by 1 base and J by 4 bases, with 16 bases between them. This CDR3 has 16 amino acids. Germline values: CDR1 SEHNR, CDR2 FQNEAQ (reference sequence). CDR3 region: CASSLVWSGLAYGYTF. The DNA of the CDR3 is TGTGCCAGCAGCTTAGTATGGTCAGGGTTGGCCTATGGCTACACCTTC.

CDR3 sequence (DNA): TGCGCCAGCAGCCAAGTTTCAGCGGGGGTGCCCAATGAGCAGTTCTTC. Amino acid sequence: CASSQVSAGVPNEQFF. The chain employs TRBV4-1 and TRBJ2-1; TRBD2 aligns across 8 bases. The CDR3 consists of 16 residues. V was pared by 1 base and J by 6 bases, with 8 bases of the junction left unmatched. CDR1 is MGHRA and CDR2 is YSYEKL in the germline V gene.

This sequence joins TRBV7-3 and TRBJ2-2, with 8 bases identical to TRBD2. CDR1 and CDR2 from the germline V gene are SGHTA and FQGTGA. J gave up 6 bases and V 5 bases, and 5 bases lay outside the gene matches. The CDR3 length is 14 residues. CDR3 protein: CASSPGLAAGELFF. CDR3 coding DNA: TGTGCCAGCAGCCCCGGACTAGCTGCCGGGGAGCTGTTTTTT.

The genes are TRBV28 and TRBJ2-5, with 7 positions matching TRBD2. V lost 6 bases and J lost 3; bases outside the gene matches: 10. Germline CDR1 reads MDHEN; CDR2 reads SYDVKM. This CDR3 contains 15 residues. The CDR3 reads CASSRGASGEETQYF. The DNA of the CDR3 is TGTGCCAGCAGCCGAGGTGCCAGCGGGGAAGAGACCCAGTACTTC.

This clone was counted only a few times. CDR3 nucleotides: TGTGCCAGCAGCTTCCGGGAGAACACTGAAGCTTTCTTT. Protein product: CASSFRENTEAFF. The chain has TRBV5-6 and TRBJ1-1; D ambiguous. V lost 2 bases, J lost 1 base, and 6 bases lay in between. There are 13 residues in the CDR3. CDR1 and CDR2 from the germline V gene are SGHDT and YYEEEE.

V and J are TRBV7-9 and TRBJ1-1; D possibly corresponds to TRBD1 (6 bases). Trimming shortened V by 2 bases and J by 8 bases, and 12 bases separated the two germline ends. The CDR3 totals 13 residues. The germline gives CDR1 SEHNR, CDR2 FQNEAQ (reference sequence). CDR3 loop: CASSLSGQTEAFF. CDR3 nucleotide sequence: TGTGCCAGCAGCTTATCCGGACAGACCGAAGCTTTCTTT.

This rearrangement joins TRBV28 to TRBJ2-7; 7 nucleotides line up with TRBD2. V was pared by 7 bases and J by 6 bases, with 18 bases of the junction left unmatched. Germline CDR1 is MDHEN and CDR2 is SYDVKM. The CDR3 loop spans 16 amino acids. The CDR3 DNA is TGTGCCAGCACCCATCAAGGGATAGCGGGTGAAGCCGAGCAGTACTTC. Translating gives CASTHQGIAGEAEQYF.

The CDR3 bases are TGCGCCAGCAGCCTACTAGGCCATGAGCAGTTCTTC. Its protein product is CASSLLGHEQFF. V usage is TRBV4-1 and J usage is TRBJ2-1; tentative D call: TRBD2 (5 bases). Per germline, CDR1 MGHRA and CDR2 YSYEKL. V lost 4 bases and J lost 8, with 9 bases in between. This CDR3 comprises 12 residues.

This clone showed up just once. The chain uses TRBV25-1 and TRBJ2-1, with 9 bases matching TRBD1. J lost 0 bases, V lost 3 bases, and 9 bases had no gene match. Germline V lookup: CDR1 MGHDK, CDR2 SYGVNS. This CDR3 is built from 18 residues. This CDR3 reads CASSDVGTGTFSYNEQFF. For the CDR3, the DNA is TGTGCCAGCAGTGACGTCGGGACAGGGACGTTCTCCTACAATGAGCAGTTCTTC.

This clone occurred a few times. This rearrangement joins TRBV15 to TRBJ1-5; a possible D gene is TRBD1 (6 bases). Germline loops: CDR1 LNHNV, CDR2 YYDKDF (reference sequence). CDR3 length: 16 amino acids. V was cut by 4 bases and J by 1 base, with 14 bases left in between. The DNA for the CDR3 is TGTGCCACCAGCATGGTTCGGGGGGCGAGCAATCAGCCCCAGCATTTT. It encodes CATSMVRGASNQPQHF. Combining the CDR3 with reference TRBV15 and TRBJ1-5 gives the whole variable domain DAMVIQNPRYQVTQFGKPVTLSCSQTLNHNVMYWYQQKSSQAPKLLFHYYDKDFNNEADTPDNFQSRRPNTSFCFLDIRSPGLGDTAMYLCATSMVRGASNQPQHFGDGTRLSIL.

The V gene is TRBV27, the J gene TRBJ2-1; tentatively, D is TRBD1 (6 bases). Germline lookup yields CDR1 MNHEY and CDR2 SMNVEV (reference sequence). The CDR3 consists of 14 residues. V was shortened by 3 bases and J by 3 bases, with 9 bases between the two germline ends. The DNA of the CDR3 is TGTGCCAGCAGTTTGCAGGGGCTCTACAATGAGCAGTTCTTC. This gives the protein CASSLQGLYNEQFF.

This sequence joins TRBV6-4 and TRBJ2-1, with 11 bases that match TRBD2. The CDR3 runs to 14 residues. With 1 base clipped from V and 9 bases from J, the junction kept 2 bases outside the gene matches. The germline V gene has CDR1 MRHNA and CDR2 SNTAGT. The CDR3 reads CASSDLAGGGEQFF. The CDR3 DNA follows: TGTGCCAGCAGTGACTTAGCGGGAGGGGGTGAGCAGTTCTTC.